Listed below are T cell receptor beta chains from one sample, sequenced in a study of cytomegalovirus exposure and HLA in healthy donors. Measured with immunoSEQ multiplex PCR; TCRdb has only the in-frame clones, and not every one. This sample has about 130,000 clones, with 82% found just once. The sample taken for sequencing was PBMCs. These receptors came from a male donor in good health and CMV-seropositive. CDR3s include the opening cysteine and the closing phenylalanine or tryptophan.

CALGSSNQPQHF 12 TRBV30
CASSGAGQGMAEQFF 15 TRBV9
CASSPGQGRPPWTYEQYF 18 TRBV14
CASSIDRTGYGAFF 14 TRBV19
CASSQDIVGLAGGREQFF 18 TRBV14
CASSKWRPPGRGYEQYF 17 TRBV21-1
CASKRGLTDTQYF 13 TRBV6-1
CAWSVANTGELFF 13 TRBV30
CASSQETSAGTDTQYF 16 TRBV4-2
CASSPLSGRAPGELFF 16 TRBV4-3
CSVFRGYEQYF 11 TRBV29-1
CASSYSQAWTASTDTQYF 18 TRBV7-3
CASSRGVQETQYF 13 TRBV18
CASSAGPVTEAFF 13 TRBV9
CASSPRGGGETQYF 14 TRBV9
CASSLGTGADRGYEQYF 17 TRBV7-2
CASSLEQGLYGYTF 14 TRBV7-8
CASSYSRGHETQYF 14 TRBV6-5
CASSEDRGARETQYF 15 TRBV7-2
CASSVGGAASSYNEQFF 17 TRBV9
CASSDPRGETGGPSVPYNEQFF 22 TRBV6-4
CASSARLVETQYF 13 TRBV12-1
CASSIDRDYTYEQYF 15 TRBV6-5
CASLGQGSAYGYTF 14 TRBV28
CASSVGQAVGPQHF 14 TRBV9
CASSPGPGSNQPQHF 15 TRBV27
CATSGTGVYEQYF 13 TRBV15
CASSRTRTGAISGNTIYF 18 TRBV5-4
CASSPQGAGNGYTF 14 TRBV5-6
CASSSTVSGGGADTQYF 17 TRBV7-9
CASSLRPGNYEQYF 14 TRBV5-4
CASSLTTGGVNTEAFF 16 TRBV5-1